This entry describes one TCR beta chain. This clone was seen a few times. The antigen it recognizes is unknown. Qualities for individual bases were not recorded, and no much larger clone is one base off. The sample is drawn from a study of blood T cell repertoires in COVID-19 (TCRdb year 2020). General notes on the study: Samples covering the acute and convalescent phases of COVID-19 were provided by collaborators in the United States, Italy and Spain. The material from the prospective study consisted of cDNA or gDNA derived from T cells, B-cell-depleted T cells, or PBMCs. Samples came from the ongoing ImmuneRACE study (first 160 participants) plus 1,254 subjects from 6 global collaborators. Where available, HLA class I and class II types were obtained from metadata supplied by the sample provider rather than from assay-based typing. A de-identified subject ID, COVID-19 status, age in years and sex were almost always included in the sample metadata. The repertoires were released in a freely available public database meant as a resource for research on the immune response to SARS-CoV-2. Deeply sampled blood TCRbeta repertoires from subjects exposed to, actively infected with, or recovered from COVID-19 were included in the dataset.

The immunoSEQ Assay, a bias-controlled multiplex PCR, was used to amplify TCRbeta CDR3 regions from genomic DNA. In the original analysis: The number of nucleated cells in each sample was estimated from the amplification of reference gene primers within the assay. Sequence reads were collapsed and filtered to measure the absolute abundance of every unique TCRbeta CDR3 rearrangement. For each sample, productive Simpson clonality was calculated as the square root of Simpson's diversity index over productive rearrangements. The source is immuneACCESS, and TCRdb retained only in-frame sequences with V and J called. Part of the clones is not carried over; for the studies checked, unresolved V genes explain less than half of this, and the remainder is unexplained. V and J calls plus clone size are reproduced from that table; the DNA served to infer D and trimming. The sample includes under 300,000 clones, with roughly 93% observed a single time. About 2.3% of the sample goes to the ten largest clones.

Here is what the overall study found, with its caveats: The amount of clinical and demographic metadata varied by source and participant and was provided uncurated.

CDR1 is given as KGHDR and CDR2 as SFDVKD, both from the germline V gene. Compared with germline, V lacks 3 bases and J lacks 4 bases; bases without a gene match: 5. The CDR3 spans 16 residues, from the cysteine through the phenylalanine. Kept here is only the CDR3 DNA, which spans 48 bases and is read in frame from base 1. In the prospective study, participants were about 18 to 100 years old, resided in under 30 geographic areas of the United States, and were enrolled through a virtual design. In the prospective study, cohorts were assigned on the basis of participant-reported clinical history obtained from a screening survey and a study questionnaire. Mobile phlebotomists in the prospective study collected whole blood, serum and a nasopharyngeal or oropharyngeal swab from every participant. Additional blood draws and questionnaires over a 2-month period could optionally be provided by prospective study participants. Before DNA extraction, blood samples from the prospective study were shipped at room temperature or frozen.

The V and J segments used are TRBV24-1 and TRBJ2-1; TRBD1 fits 10 bases in the junction. The sequencing input was PBMCs or T cells enriched from blood (not recorded which). The origin of this receptor is a woman aged 40 to 50 with acute COVID-19. The CDR3 protein: CATSDRQGALYNEQFF. The bases read TGTGCCACCAGTGATCGACAGGGGGCACTTTACAATGAGCAGTTCTTC.